Listed here are 27 T cell receptor beta chains from one sample, sequenced in a study of cytomegalovirus exposure and HLA in healthy donors. 60 Vbeta and 13 Jbeta primers were used in PCR. Some clones are missing from TCRdb's copy, which holds only in-frame ones; the method was immunoSEQ multiplex PCR. The table lists roughly 100,000 clones, more than 60% of them singletons. Material: PBMCs. These receptors originate from a female donor in good health and CMV-seropositive.

The V and J genes are TRBV30 and TRBJ2-3, with D perhaps TRBD1 (5 bases). The CDR3 runs to 15 residues. In germline, CDR1 is GTSNPN, CDR2 SVGIG (reference sequence). The germline V and J ends were trimmed by 1 base and 1 base, with 12 bases remaining between them. Written as DNA, the CDR3 is TGTGCCTGGAGTGGTAAGGGGCGCGGCACAGATACGCAGTATTTT. Amino acids: CAWSGKGRGTDTQYF.

V and J are TRBV7-8 and TRBJ2-7; TRBD1 matches at 8 bases. The germline CDR1 and CDR2 sequences are SGHVS and FQNEAQ. The length of the CDR3 is 16 residues. After removal of 5 bases from V and 2 bases from J, the junction contained 11 bases not matched to a gene. CDR3: CASSGRTGTVPYEQYF. As DNA, the CDR3 is TGTGCCAGCAGCGGCAGGACAGGGACCGTGCCCTACGAGCAGTACTTC.

The V gene is TRBV2, the J gene TRBJ2-1; tentative D call: TRBD2 (6 bases). The CDR3 sequence is 15 residues long. Germline V gene sequence: CDR1 SNHLY, CDR2 FYNNEI. V gave up 7 bases and J gave up 1 base, with 14 bases separating them. Here the CDR3 DNA reads TGTGCCAGCATCCCAGCGGGCAGGTCCTACAATGAGCAGTTCTTC. This gives the protein CASIPAGRSYNEQFF.

The chain recombines TRBV28 with TRBJ1-4; 8 positions agree with TRBD1. The CDR3 contains 14 residues. The V and J ends lost 7 bases and 8 bases, in that order; junction bases with no gene match: 9. Germline V gene lookup returns CDR1 MDHEN and CDR2 SYDVKM. The CDR3 sequence: CASTLGTGREKLFF. The CDR3 DNA follows: TGTGCCAGCACCCTAGGGACAGGTCGAGAAAAACTGTTTTTT. Complete variable domain (other parts from reference TRBV28 and TRBJ1-4): DVKVTQSSRYLVKRTGEKVFLECVQDMDHENMFWYRQDPGLGLRLIYFSYDVKMKEKGDIPEGYSVSREKKERFSLILESASTNQTSMYLCASTLGTGREKLFFGSGTQLSVL.

The chain employs TRBV20-1 and TRBJ1-1; no reliable D call. The CDR3 contains 10 residues. V lost 2 bases to trimming and J lost 11 bases, with 9 bases between them. CDR1 is DFQATT, CDR2 SNEGSKA, per germline (reference sequence). The CDR3 protein is CSARRTGAFF. The CDR3 nucleotides are TGCAGTGCTAGACGTACCGGGGCTTTCTTT.

The rearrangement uses TRBV7-3 and TRBJ2-1, with 7 bases fitting TRBD2. Germline lookup yields CDR1 SGHTA and CDR2 FQGTGA. The CDR3 runs 15 residues. Losses at the gene ends were 1 base for V and 5 bases for J; bases not matched to a gene: 5. CDR3 residues: CASSLSGRGDNEQFF. DNA of the CDR3: TGTGCCAGCAGCTTAAGCGGGAGAGGGGACAATGAGCAGTTCTTC.

The chain has TRBV19 and TRBJ2-2; TRBD2 matches at 8 bases. Germline V gene sequence: CDR1 LNHDA, CDR2 SQIVND (reference sequence). The CDR3 totals 15 residues. J lost 6 bases, V lost 7 bases, and 10 bases had no gene match. CDR3 amino acids: CASTVAGNRPGELFF. The CDR3 DNA follows: TGTGCCAGTACAGTAGCGGGAAATCGTCCCGGGGAGCTGTTTTTT.

The V and J genes are TRBV5-6 and TRBJ1-6, with D possibly TRBD1 on 5 matching bases. Germline lookup yields CDR1 SGHDT and CDR2 YYEEEE. The CDR3 length is 14 residues. Trimming cost V 2 bases and J 9 bases, with 12 bases left between them. The CDR3 DNA follows: TGTGCCAGCAGCTTATCTCAGGGAGGTTCACCCCTCCACTTT. Encoded protein: CASSLSQGGSPLHF.

This clone showed up just a few times. This chain links TRBV11-2 with TRBJ2-1, with 7 bases aligning to TRBD1. V dropped 2 bases and J dropped 3; count of bases not matched to a gene: 4. Germline V gene lookup returns CDR1 SGHAT and CDR2 FQNNGV. The CDR3 spans 15 residues. The CDR3 region is CASSLRTGIYNEQFF. CDR3 DNA sequence: TGTGCCAGCAGCTTACGGACAGGAATCTACAATGAGCAGTTCTTC.

This clone was seen only a few times. The rearrangement uses TRBV5-1 and TRBJ2-3, with TRBD1 matching 7 bases. Germline CDR1 SGHRS, CDR2 YFSETQ. The V gene end was trimmed by 6 bases and the J gene end by 4 bases; junction bases not matched to a gene: 8. This CDR3 contains 14 residues. DNA of the CDR3: TGCGCCAGCAATGAGGGGGCGAGAGCAGATACGCAGTATTTT. The encoded protein is CASNEGARADTQYF.

The CDR3 DNA is TGCGCCAGCAGCCAAGCGATTCGAGTGAACACTGAAGCTTTCTTT. Its translation is CASSQAIRVNTEAFF. The chain has TRBV4-3 and TRBJ1-1; D remains unclear. The V end was cut by 1 base, the J end by 0 bases, with 9 bases between. The CDR3 runs 15 residues. Germline V CDR1 and CDR2: LGHNA, YSLEER.

The chain links TRBV5-4 to TRBJ1-1; D possibly corresponds to TRBD1 (6 bases). The germline V and J ends were trimmed by 4 bases and 3 bases, with 13 bases remaining between them. CDR3 length equals 14 residues. Germline V lookup: CDR1 SGHNT, CDR2 YYREEE (reference sequence). For the CDR3, the DNA is TGTGCCAGCAGCGGAACAGGGAAGGACACTGAAGCTTTCTTT. Amino acids: CASSGTGKDTEAFF.

This sequence joins TRBV7-3 and TRBJ1-1; D gene ambiguous. Trimming cost V 4 bases and J 1 base, with 7 bases left between them. This CDR3 is 13 amino acids long. Germline-derived CDR1 and CDR2 are SGHTA and FQGTGA. CDR3 sequence reads: CASSSTKNTEAFF. In DNA, the CDR3 is TGTGCCAGCAGCTCGACAAAGAACACTGAAGCTTTCTTT. The variable domain in full, with the rest retrieved from reference TRBV7-3 and TRBJ1-1, is GAGVSQTPSNKVTEKGKYVELRCDPISGHTALYWYRQSLGQGPEFLIYFQGTGAADDSGLPNDRFFAVRPEGSVSTLKIQRTERGDSAVYLCASSSTKNTEAFFGQGTRLTVV.

V gene TRBV6-5 combines with J gene TRBJ2-1; 12 bases map to TRBD1. Germline V CDR1 and CDR2: MNHEY, SVGAGI. J was trimmed by 6 bases and V by 6 bases; bases with no gene match: 6. This CDR3 spans 15 amino acids. Written as DNA, the CDR3 is TGTGCCAGCAGGCTGGGACAGGGGGCGGGCAATGAGCAGTTCTTC. Encoded protein: CASRLGQGAGNEQFF.

This sequence joins TRBV6-1 and TRBJ2-1; 10 nucleotides line up with TRBD1. V was clipped by 6 bases and J by 5 bases; unmatched bases: 4. The germline gives CDR1 MNHNS, CDR2 SASEGT. There are 14 residues in the CDR3. The CDR3 DNA sequence: TGTGCCAGCAGCCCCGGGACAGGGGACAATGAGCAGTTCTTC. It is translated as CASSPGTGDNEQFF.

This chain joins TRBV7-2 and TRBJ2-3, with 8 bases identical to TRBD2. Germline V lookup: CDR1 SGHTA, CDR2 FQGNSA. The trim removed 5 bases at V and 0 bases at J, leaving 4 bases unmatched. This CDR3 region has 15 residues. CDR3 coding DNA: TGTGCCAGCAGCCCACAGCGGGGGAGCACAGATACGCAGTATTTT. It is translated as CASSPQRGSTDTQYF.

The V and J genes are TRBV5-1 and TRBJ1-1, with D unresolved. V lost 0 bases to trimming and J lost 1 base, with 10 bases between them. CDR1 is SGHRS and CDR2 is YFSETQ in the germline V gene. The CDR3 spans 15 residues. CDR3 nucleotides: TGCGCCAGCAGCTTGGCGGGGTTGGAGAACACTGAAGCTTTCTTT. This encodes CASSLAGLENTEAFF. The variable domain in full, with the rest retrieved from reference TRBV5-1 and TRBJ1-1, is KAGVTQTPRYLIKTRGQQVTLSCSPISGHRSVSWYQQTPGQGLQFLFEYFSETQRNKGNFPGRFSGRQFSNSRSEMNVSTLELGDSALYLCASSLAGLENTEAFFGQGTRLTVV.

The chain links TRBV2 to TRBJ2-3; TRBD2 agrees at 9 bases. J lost 2 bases, V lost 6 bases, and 6 bases had no gene match. Germline CDR1 is SNHLY and CDR2 is FYNNEI. There are 15 residues in the CDR3. The CDR3 is CASRRTGLATDTQYF. As DNA, the CDR3 is TGTGCCAGCAGACGCACGGGACTAGCCACAGATACGCAGTATTTT.

The rearrangement links TRBV10-3 to TRBJ2-3; TRBD2 is a possible D gene (5 bases). Germline V gene sequence: CDR1 ENHRY, CDR2 SYGVKD. The length of the CDR3 is 14 residues. Trimming removed 2 bases from V and 2 bases from J, with 8 bases in between. The CDR3 nucleotides are TGTGCCATCAGTGAGACACTAGACACAGATACGCAGTATTTT. Its translation: CAISETLDTDTQYF.

The rearrangement links TRBV9 to TRBJ1-6, with unresolved D. The CDR3 runs to 16 residues. Trimming removed 0 bases from V and 3 bases from J, with 10 bases in between. Per germline, CDR1 SGDLS and CDR2 YYNGEE. CDR3 loop: CASSVDPGVYNSPLHF. The CDR3 DNA follows: TGTGCCAGCAGCGTAGATCCCGGGGTCTATAATTCACCCCTCCACTTT.

J is TRBJ2-7 and V is TRBV28, with 11 nucleotides matching TRBD2. Losses at the gene ends were 6 bases for V and 8 bases for J; bases not matched to a gene: 9. The germline V gene encodes CDR1 MDHEN and CDR2 SYDVKM. This CDR3 is built from 14 residues. As DNA, the CDR3 is TGTGCCAGCAGACTTCCGGGGACTAGCGGTAAGCAGTACTTC. Its translation: CASRLPGTSGKQYF.

The chain has TRBV11-2 and TRBJ2-1; TRBD2 might be the D (6 bases). Looked up from germline, CDR1 is SGHAT and CDR2 is FQNNGV. This CDR3 contains 18 residues. Trimming shortened V by 1 base and J by 5 bases, and 21 bases separated the two germline ends. This CDR3 is CASSLAISSVPRDNEQFF. CDR3 coding DNA: TGTGCCAGCAGCTTAGCCATCTCTAGCGTTCCACGGGACAATGAGCAGTTCTTC.

The chain carries TRBV7-2 and TRBJ2-7; a possible D gene is TRBD1 (6 bases). Germline V gives CDR1 SGHTA, CDR2 FQGNSA. This CDR3 comprises 16 residues. V was pared by 5 bases and J by 3 bases, with 20 bases between. In DNA form, the CDR3 reads TGTGCCAGCAGCCCCACACTCCAGGGGCCGAACTACGAGCAGTACTTC. Translation: CASSPTLQGPNYEQYF.

The CDR3 reads CASKVGGAGNTEAFF. As DNA, the CDR3 is TGTGCCAGCAAGGTCGGCGGGGCGGGGAACACTGAAGCTTTCTTT. This sequence joins TRBV2 and TRBJ1-1; TRBD1 is a possible D gene (5 bases). This CDR3 contains 15 residues. Trimming removed 7 bases at V and 1 base at J, with 16 bases between. Germline-derived CDR1 and CDR2 are SNHLY and FYNNEI.

The gene calls are TRBV7-2 and TRBJ2-1; unclear D gene. The V gene's germline CDR1 is SGHTA and CDR2 FQGNSA. The CDR3 runs 12 residues. V lost 5 bases to trimming and J lost 5 bases, with 7 bases between them. The CDR3 spells CASSPNHNEQFF. CDR3 bases: TGTGCCAGCAGCCCTAATCACAATGAGCAGTTCTTC.

This chain uses TRBV30 with TRBJ1-2, with 8 bases matching TRBD1. V trimming: 3 bases; J trimming: 7 bases; junction bases outside the gene matches: 7. Germline CDR1 and CDR2: GTSNPN and SVGIG (reference sequence). The CDR3 covers 13 residues. The CDR3 DNA is TGTGCCTGGAGGGTGACAGGGGAAGGTGGCTACACCTTC. Translation: CAWRVTGEGGYTF. Full variable domain (remainder filled in from reference TRBV30 and TRBJ1-2): SQTIHQWPATLVQPVGSPLSLECTVEGTSNPNLYWYRQAAGRGLQLLFYSVGIGQISSEVPQNLSASRPQDRQFILSSKKLLLSDSGFYLCAWRVTGEGGYTFGSGTRLTVV.

This clone was counted only a few times. The genes are TRBV5-4 and TRBJ1-2; D is perhaps TRBD1 (6 bases). This CDR3 region has 13 residues. Deletions cut 0 bases from V and 8 bases from J, with 11 bases between. Germline values: CDR1 SGHNT, CDR2 YYREEE (reference sequence). The CDR3 loop reads CASSLEQGGGYTF. DNA of the CDR3: TGTGCCAGCAGCTTGGAACAGGGAGGGGGCTACACCTTC.